This record concerns one T cell receptor beta chain sequence. This clonotype was seen many times. The target of this receptor is not known. It has no much larger one-base neighbor in the sample; base qualities were not kept. The library was obtained by multiplex PCR. Instrument used: Illumina HiSeq 4000. TCR beta libraries were built with iRepertoire HTBI primers and Arm-PCR amplification of CDR3 regions. PCR products were gel purified before sequencing. The original methods were these. Gene usage analysis of CDR3 amino acid clonotypes used the 55 to 65 TRBV and about 15 TRBJ segments found across samples. Filtered high-quality paired reads were merged into contigs using COPE and FqMerger. BLAST was used to align contigs to IMGT TRBV, TRBD and TRBJ reference genes, and CDR3 was defined according to IMGT. Any clonotype with a frequency above 0.1% was classified as a highly expanded clone. Shannon entropy served as the measure of repertoire diversity, while the Gini coefficient captured V-J evenness. A clonotype was considered public if more than one individual shared it. TCRdb reworked the public reads: Q25 trimming with fastp, MiXCR clone assembly, productive beta chains retained. Each CDR3 protein appears once, grouped with its most common genes and DNA. TCRdb, rather than the study authors, made the V and J calls. In this sample the table shows approximately 470,000 distinct CDR3 sequences, roughly 16% of which occur a single time. Approximately 12% of the sample belongs to the ten largest clones.

This record belongs to a study of regulatory T cells in long-lasting Graves disease (dated by TCRdb to about 2021). Context from the whole study: Antithyroid drugs had been taken for less than 3 months by newly diagnosed Graves' disease patients. Patients with persistent Graves' disease were compared with patients with newly diagnosed Graves' disease using TCR sequencing and RNA sequencing of peripheral blood. The study was registered as a clinical trial and conducted in China. A total of about 33 samples were covered by TCR sequencing, comprising approximately 13 persistent and roughly 20 newly diagnosed Graves' disease patients. General conclusions and limits of the study: Sequencing and analysis were restricted to the TCR beta chain. Persistent disease showed preferential use of TRBV28, TRBJ1-2 and TRBJ2-5, whereas newly diagnosed disease favored TRBV20-1 and TRBJ2-1. As a limitation, the authors acknowledged that the small sample size may reduce accuracy. Persistent patients shared more public clonotypes among themselves (over 2,500) than newly diagnosed patients did (over 900). Only peripheral blood was studied, because thyroid tissue, the primary lesion, was inaccessible. Persistent Graves' disease patients showed lower TCR Shannon entropy and fewer highly expanded clones than newly diagnosed patients, suggesting clonal expansion.

The CDR3 goes from the cysteine to the phenylalanine over 17 residues. Only the CDR3 portion is preserved as DNA: 51 bases, with reading frame beginning at the first base. The CDR1 and CDR2 encoded by the germline V gene are MNHEY and SVGAGI. Germline trimming: 2 bases from V, 7 bases from J; junction bases outside gene matches: 11. The time point tag for this specimen amounts to: newly diagnosed GD, antithyroid drugs for less than 3 months. For both TCR sequencing and RNA sequencing, RNA was extracted from PBMCs using TRIzol. Graves' disease was diagnosed according to American Thyroid Association guidelines. Patients for the study were recruited at an endocrinology department in Xi'an, China. Each patient gave approximately 10 milliliters of peripheral blood, collected in an EDTA anticoagulant tube. Ficoll Paque Plus density gradient separation was used to isolate PBMCs, and no further T cell sorting was done. An Agilent 2100 Bioanalyzer and agarose gel were used to check RNA quality, while a NanoDrop 2000 measured RNA concentration.

These sequences were also reported in another study, on T cells in Graves' hyperthyroidism and ophthalmopathy. As that second study puts it: Stable Graves' hyperthyroidism was defined as no progression to ophthalmopathy during 18 months of follow-up. Hyperthyroidism patients were aged 18 to 65 years and newly diagnosed, with disease duration of less than 2 months. The study excluded patients with uncontrolled infections, other autoimmune diseases, pregnancy or lactation. Diagnoses were established on the basis of clinical symptoms, serum thyroxine and TRAb, thyroid ultrasound, and orbital computed tomography. The first round of RT-PCR for the TCR CDR3 was performed with the HTBI primer set and the Qiagen OneStep RT-PCR kit. Most expanded thyroid clonotypes (frequency above 0.001) were also found in blood, which suggests that blood repertoires may mirror thyroid immune responses. A model built on a 13 V-J signature distinguished ophthalmopathy from stable hyperthyroidism, reaching about 89% sensitivity and about 81% specificity in cross-validation and 80%/75% in testing. In validation, progression to ophthalmopathy was predicted by the model with around 71% sensitivity and roughly 76% specificity, a median of approximately 7.1 months before onset. A discovery cohort of about 96 patients, approximately 45 with Graves' ophthalmopathy and over 55 with stable Graves' hyperthyroidism, was used to find distinguishing TCR V-J signatures. Prospective prediction of ophthalmopathy was tested in an independent validation cohort of some 20 hyperthyroidism patients and 17 patients who later progressed to ophthalmopathy. For training and testing, the 80 to 100 patients in the discovery cohort were randomly divided in a 7:3 ratio. In about 6 Graves' hyperthyroidism patients, the study also compared T-cell repertoires from thyroid tissue with T-cell repertoires from blood. Following sampling, methimazole starting at 30 mg daily was given to hyperthyroidism patients, and high-dose intravenous methylprednisolone was given to ophthalmopathy patients. A second multiplex PCR round built the libraries, followed by size selection and purification. Libraries were sequenced paired-end with 100 bp reads on an Illumina HiSeq2000. SOAPnuke was used to process the raw data, with reads discarded if the reads contained adapters or uncalled bases, had a mean Phred below 15, or lacked an exact constant-primer or identifier match. COPE v1.2.5 was used to merge the high-quality paired reads, and each unique nucleotide sequence was defined as a clonotype. Clonotypes were aligned to IMGT TRBV, TRBD and TRBJ reference segments using MiTCR v1.1. Analysis was restricted to V-J combinations with a frequency above 0.0001, which covered 99.2% of repertoires. A TCS score was defined as the ratio between F50 (clonal expansion) and ExV (chaos), using BLOSUM62-based TCRdist between CDR3 peptides within each V-J. Welch's t-statistics and random forest reduced around 520 V-J features to under 15, which were used in a naive Bayes classifier (R e1071). No statistical method was used to fix the sample size in advance, and group allocation was not hidden from the investigators. The paper reports TCR Vbeta CDR3 sequencing of some 140 peripheral blood samples: around 45 ophthalmopathy, fewer than 80 hyperthyroidism and approximately 17 progressor patients.

This sequence uses TRBV6-5 and TRBJ2-1; 10 junctional bases match TRBD2. The specimen was peripheral blood mononuclear cells (PBMCs), collected at new diagnosis, from a patient treated with antithyroid drugs. The sequence derives from a man aged 40-50 years with Graves disease. Donor details come from another sample of the same person, matched by shared clones. CDR3 region: CASSYTSGTPSWNEQFF. The DNA reads TGTGCCAGCAGTTACACTAGCGGGACTCCCTCTTGGAATGAGCAGTTCTTC.